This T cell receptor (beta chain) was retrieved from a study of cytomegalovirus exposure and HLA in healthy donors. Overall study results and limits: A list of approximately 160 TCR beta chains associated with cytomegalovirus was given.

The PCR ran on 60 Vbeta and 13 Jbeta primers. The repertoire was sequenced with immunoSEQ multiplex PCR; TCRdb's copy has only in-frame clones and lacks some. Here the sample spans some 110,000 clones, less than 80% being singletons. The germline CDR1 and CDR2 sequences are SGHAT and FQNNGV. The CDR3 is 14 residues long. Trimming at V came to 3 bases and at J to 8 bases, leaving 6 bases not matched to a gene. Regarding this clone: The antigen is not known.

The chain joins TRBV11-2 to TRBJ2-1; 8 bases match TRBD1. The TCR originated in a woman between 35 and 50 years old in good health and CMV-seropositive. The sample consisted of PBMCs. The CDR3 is CASSFYRGKDEQFF. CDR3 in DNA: TGTGCCAGCAGCTTTTACAGGGGGAAGGATGAGCAGTTCTTC.